This note documents a single TCR beta chain sequence. Its cognate antigen is unknown. A second PCR, run for roughly 7 to 12 cycles, used a sample-barcoded 5' primer plus a J-beta primer mix. Unique molecular identifiers of 12 random nucleotides labeled each cDNA. MiXCR, run by TCRdb on the 5' RACE reads, gives a single entry per CDR3 protein. The sample lists roughly 1,100,000 distinct CDR3 sequences, less than 25% occurring once. PBMCs numbering at least 7 million were isolated per sample. These data belong to a study of blood T cells in healthy people across ages. Points from the study as a whole: Older individuals had lower TCR beta diversity per million T cells (the decline was roughly linear).

The same sample was also used in a study of T cells of mothers and their children. From that study: Researchers put all of the extracted RNA into cDNA synthesis, using approximately 1.5 ug per 15 ul.

The sequenced sample was blood. The receptor's source is a girl aged 2-10 years in good health.

DNA for the CDR3: TGTGCCAGTAGCGGGCAGGTTTACTACGAGCAGTACTTC. Translated: CASSGQVYYEQYF. V usage is TRBV7-9 and J usage is TRBJ2-7, with 7 nucleotides matching TRBD2. From germline, CDR1 is SEHNR and CDR2 FQNEAQ (reference sequence). The CDR3 is 13 amino acids. V trimming: 9 bases; J trimming: 3 bases; junction bases outside the gene matches: 8.